These T cell receptor beta chains were read from a single sample in a study of blood T cell repertoires in COVID-19. Sequencing was performed with immunoSEQ multiplex PCR; in TCRdb, only in-frame clones are kept and a portion is missing. The data show some 110,000 clones, with 65% to 80% seen just once and 2% to 3% held by the top ten. Sequencing was done on a sample of peripheral blood. The source is a man aged 50-60 years with acute or convalescent COVID-19. Each CDR3 is given with its conserved first and last residue. The D gene is left open where the match is weak.

v_call: TRBV4-1; d_call: TRBD2; j_call: TRBJ2-7; cdr3_aa: CASSQNSGRANEQYF
v_call: TRBV29-1; d_call: TRBD1; j_call: TRBJ2-7; cdr3_aa: CSVEEMTGDSYEQYF
v_call: TRBV5-1; d_call: .; j_call: TRBJ2-2; cdr3_aa: CASSLAGTGRTGELFF
v_call: TRBV15; d_call: TRBD2; j_call: TRBJ2-1; cdr3_aa: CAISPRREPYNEQFF
v_call: TRBV2; d_call: .; j_call: TRBJ1-1; cdr3_aa: CASSAYVRKDTEAFF
v_call: TRBV27; d_call: TRBD1; j_call: TRBJ1-5; cdr3_aa: CASSRYRGRNQPQHF
v_call: TRBV4-1; d_call: TRBD2; j_call: TRBJ2-3; cdr3_aa: CASSQDGTSGGTDTQYF
v_call: TRBV19; d_call: TRBD2; j_call: TRBJ2-1; cdr3_aa: CASSIPSGSSSYNEQFF
v_call: TRBV2; d_call: TRBD1; j_call: TRBJ1-1; cdr3_aa: CASRGDRGRWTEAFF
v_call: TRBV28; d_call: .; j_call: TRBJ1-2; cdr3_aa: CASTLSDSLPGYTF
v_call: TRBV19; d_call: TRBD1; j_call: TRBJ1-5; cdr3_aa: CATTPDRGSQPQHF
v_call: TRBV27; d_call: TRBD1; j_call: TRBJ2-7; cdr3_aa: CASSLGTGEYEQYF
v_call: TRBV6-5; d_call: .; j_call: TRBJ2-7; cdr3_aa: CASSYGGIAAYEQYF
v_call: TRBV5-1; d_call: TRBD2; j_call: TRBJ2-1; cdr3_aa: CASSPREAGDYEGQFF
v_call: TRBV7-2; d_call: .; j_call: TRBJ2-7; cdr3_aa: CASSRVVGEAYEQYF
v_call: TRBV6-1; d_call: TRBD2; j_call: TRBJ2-3; cdr3_aa: CASSEAAGEDTQYF
v_call: TRBV4-2; d_call: TRBD2; j_call: TRBJ2-1; cdr3_aa: CASSHISGGTYNEQFF
v_call: TRBV30; d_call: TRBD1; j_call: TRBJ1-1; cdr3_aa: CAWSRTGDTEAFF
v_call: TRBV7-9; d_call: TRBD1; j_call: TRBJ2-7; cdr3_aa: CASSLGDRSYEQYF
v_call: TRBV6-6; d_call: .; j_call: TRBJ2-2; cdr3_aa: CASSSRETGELFF
v_call: TRBV28; d_call: TRBD2; j_call: TRBJ2-7; cdr3_aa: CASSSSGGEQYF
v_call: TRBV25-1; d_call: .; j_call: TRBJ1-1; cdr3_aa: CASSDAGWTEAFF
v_call: TRBV29-1; d_call: .; j_call: TRBJ1-2; cdr3_aa: CSVPEGGANYGYTF
v_call: TRBV5-1; d_call: TRBD1; j_call: TRBJ1-2; cdr3_aa: CASSLAPGQGSGYTF
v_call: TRBV28; d_call: .; j_call: TRBJ1-6; cdr3_aa: CASSEQGKSPLHF
v_call: TRBV27; d_call: TRBD2; j_call: TRBJ2-2; cdr3_aa: CASAKLAGGSGELFF
v_call: TRBV4-1; d_call: TRBD1; j_call: TRBJ1-1; cdr3_aa: CASSHPQGARTEAFF
v_call: TRBV2; d_call: TRBD1; j_call: TRBJ2-5; cdr3_aa: CASSESRGQGETQYF
v_call: TRBV18; d_call: .; j_call: TRBJ1-1; cdr3_aa: CASSPAGQNTEAFF
v_call: TRBV7-9; d_call: .; j_call: TRBJ2-1; cdr3_aa: CATSYIDSHEQFF
v_call: TRBV2; d_call: TRBD2; j_call: TRBJ2-3; cdr3_aa: CASSGASGGGSTDTQYF
v_call: TRBV20-1; d_call: .; j_call: TRBJ2-7; cdr3_aa: CSARDEQQYF
v_call: TRBV7-2; d_call: .; j_call: TRBJ1-6; cdr3_aa: CASSPQGLLNSPLHF
v_call: TRBV28; d_call: TRBD2; j_call: TRBJ2-1; cdr3_aa: CASRPGLAGPNEQFF
v_call: TRBV7-9; d_call: TRBD1; j_call: TRBJ2-7; cdr3_aa: CASSLSSSSRDRGYYEQYF
v_call: TRBV5-1; d_call: TRBD1; j_call: TRBJ1-4; cdr3_aa: CASSLLGQGGEKLFF
v_call: TRBV10-3; d_call: TRBD1; j_call: TRBJ2-3; cdr3_aa: CAVSPGGVTDTQYF
v_call: TRBV11-2; d_call: .; j_call: TRBJ2-5; cdr3_aa: CASSLEQHQETQYF
v_call: TRBV2; d_call: .; j_call: TRBJ1-1; cdr3_aa: CASSDGDTEAFF
v_call: TRBV20-1; d_call: .; j_call: TRBJ1-1; cdr3_aa: CSAARRGEAFF
v_call: TRBV14; d_call: TRBD1; j_call: TRBJ2-5; cdr3_aa: CAGSQMLQGAGETQYF
v_call: TRBV4-2; d_call: TRBD1; j_call: TRBJ1-2; cdr3_aa: CASSPPGQGLNYGYTF
v_call: TRBV4-1; d_call: TRBD2; j_call: TRBJ2-7; cdr3_aa: CASSQAGGSQYEQYF
v_call: TRBV18; d_call: .; j_call: TRBJ1-4; cdr3_aa: CASSPTRNEKLFF
v_call: TRBV6-4; d_call: .; j_call: TRBJ2-3; cdr3_aa: CASSDSGAIDTQYF
v_call: TRBV7-3; d_call: .; j_call: TRBJ1-3; cdr3_aa: CASSLGRAAGNTIYF
v_call: TRBV9; d_call: .; j_call: TRBJ1-6; cdr3_aa: CASSVGVGLENSPLHF
v_call: TRBV18; d_call: .; j_call: TRBJ2-3; cdr3_aa: CASSPVGGGSTDTQYF
v_call: TRBV6-1; d_call: .; j_call: TRBJ2-5; cdr3_aa: CASSEGVGGGETQYF
v_call: TRBV10-3; d_call: .; j_call: TRBJ1-1; cdr3_aa: CAISTSGPSGNTEAFF
v_call: TRBV11-2; d_call: TRBD2; j_call: TRBJ2-3; cdr3_aa: CASSLSGSYADTQYF
v_call: TRBV29-1; d_call: .; j_call: TRBJ1-2; cdr3_aa: CSVLNRLWDGYTF
v_call: TRBV9; d_call: .; j_call: TRBJ2-5; cdr3_aa: CASSVGSYQETQYF
v_call: TRBV28; d_call: .; j_call: TRBJ2-1; cdr3_aa: CASSLDSSPFNEQFF
v_call: TRBV5-4; d_call: .; j_call: TRBJ2-7; cdr3_aa: CASSRDTAYEQYF
v_call: TRBV18; d_call: TRBD2; j_call: TRBJ2-7; cdr3_aa: CASSPPSGRGDEQYF
v_call: TRBV5-8; d_call: .; j_call: TRBJ1-2; cdr3_aa: CASSKKRQALYGYTF
v_call: TRBV19; d_call: .; j_call: TRBJ2-1; cdr3_aa: CASSISWDTTNEQFF
v_call: TRBV28; d_call: .; j_call: TRBJ2-4; cdr3_aa: CASSRPGTTLNIQYF